This T cell receptor beta chain was found in a study of T-cell reconstitution after alpha-beta-depleted transplantation in children. This clonotype was counted only a few times. Its antigen is not identified. The CDR3 has 19 residues. V was clipped by 2 bases and J by 1 base, with 24 bases between them. Germline V gene lookup returns CDR1 SGHAT and CDR2 FQDESV (reference sequence). Study findings and constraints: The study traced high day-60 TCRbeta diversity in some patients to surviving recipient T cells and thymic progenitors. After one year, T-cell counts and TCRbeta diversity mostly came from new T cells. By about two months after transplant, alpha-beta T cells reportedly arose from several hundred graft clones that had expanded.

Preparation of the TCRbeta library involved a method that used unique molecular identifiers. One entry per CDR3 protein, called by TCRdb with MiXCR from the PCR reads. The sample holds fewer than 1 million distinct CDR3 sequences; roughly 16% are singletons and the top ten take approximately 5%. This clonotype was obtained from a male patient younger than 18 who had a stem cell transplant for acute lymphoblastic leukemia, so the T cells may come from the graft donor. This sequence joins TRBV11-1 and TRBJ2-7; D might be TRBD2 (6 bases). The material sequenced was PBMCs, mostly from graft donor cells, taken 360 days after TCRalphabeta/CD19-depleted stem cell transplant. In DNA form, the CDR3 reads TGTGCCAGCAGCTTACCCTACGGAGTCGCGGGAATGGGGTCCTACGAGCAGTACTTC. Its protein is CASSLPYGVAGMGSYEQYF.